Reported below is one T cell receptor beta chain. Followed longitudinally, the Seattle patients had been enrolled during active infection. This CDR3 contains 14 residues. Trimming took 3 bases from V and 11 from J, leaving 17 bases between them. The germline V gene encodes CDR1 WSHSY and CDR2 SAAADI. The data are from a study of blood T cell repertoires in COVID-19. Overall study: Acute and convalescent COVID-19 specimens originated in the United States, Italy and Spain. Nucleic acid was either cDNA or gDNA, and it came from T cells, B-cell-depleted T cells, or PBMCs.

The table came from immunoSEQ multiplex PCR; TCRdb's copy has only in-frame clones and leaves some out. This table has roughly 62,000 clones, over 80% appearing once. The chain is built from TRBV10-2 and TRBJ1-5; D call uncertain. Sample: peripheral blood. The origin of this receptor is a man aged 30-40 years with COVID-19, enrolled during active disease. This chain's CDR3 is CASSDPRRSVTQHF. In DNA form, the CDR3 reads TGCGCCAGCAGTGACCCCAGGAGGAGCGTGACCCAGCATTTT.